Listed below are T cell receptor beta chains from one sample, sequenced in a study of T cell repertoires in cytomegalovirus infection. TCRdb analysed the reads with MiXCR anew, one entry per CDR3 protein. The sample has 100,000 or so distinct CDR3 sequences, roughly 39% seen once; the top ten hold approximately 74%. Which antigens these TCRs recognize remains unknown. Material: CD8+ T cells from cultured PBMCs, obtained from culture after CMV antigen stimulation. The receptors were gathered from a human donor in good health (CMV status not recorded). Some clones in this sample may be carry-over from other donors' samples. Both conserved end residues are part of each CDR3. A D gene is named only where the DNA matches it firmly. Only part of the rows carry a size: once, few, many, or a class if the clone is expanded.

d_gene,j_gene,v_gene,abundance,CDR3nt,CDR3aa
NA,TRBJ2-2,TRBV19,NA,TGTGCCAGTAGTATAGATACAGGGTTTCGAGGGACCGGGGAGCTGTTTTTT,CASSIDTGFRGTGELFF
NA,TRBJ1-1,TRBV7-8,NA,TGTGCCAGCATCAAGGGGACGAACACTGAAGCTTTCTTT,CASIKGTNTEAFF
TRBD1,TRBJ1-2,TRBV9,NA,TGTGCCAGCAATTCCGGGACAGACTATGGCTACACCTTC,CASNSGTDYGYTF
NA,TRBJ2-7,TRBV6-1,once,TGTGCCAGCAGTTACGGGGACCCCTACGAGCAGTACTTC,CASSYGDPYEQYF
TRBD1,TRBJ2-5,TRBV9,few,TGTGCCAGCAGCGTAGCTACAGGACAGGGTCAAGAGACCCAGTACTTC,CASSVATGQGQETQYF
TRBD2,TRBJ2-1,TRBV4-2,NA,TGTGCCAGCAGCCAAGATGCTGGACTAGCGGGGGTTTCCTACAATGAGCAGTTCTTC,CASSQDAGLAGVSYNEQFF
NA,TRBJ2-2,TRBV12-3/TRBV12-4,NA,TGTGCCAGCACCCTTGGGGTTAACACCGGGGAGCTGTTTTTT,CASTLGVNTGELFF
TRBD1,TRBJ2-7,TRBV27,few,TGTGCCAGCAGTTTATCTACGGACAGGGACGAGCAGTACTTC,CASSLSTDRDEQYF
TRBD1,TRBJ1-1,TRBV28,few,TGTGCCAGCAGTACCTCGGGACAGGGGTTTTTGCCTGAAGCTTTCTTT,CASSTSGQGFLPEAFF
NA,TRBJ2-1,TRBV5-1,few,TGCGCCAGCAGCTTGGCCCCATTACCAGGGGATCCCTACAATGAGCAGTTCTTC,CASSLAPLPGDPYNEQFF
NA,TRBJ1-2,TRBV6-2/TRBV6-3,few,TGTGCCAGCAGCCAATTCCGGACGGCAACGGGCAACTATGGCTACACCTTC,CASSQFRTATGNYGYTF
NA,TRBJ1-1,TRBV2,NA,TGTGCCCTAGAGCGGGGACTGAACACTGAAGCTTTCTTT,CALERGLNTEAFF
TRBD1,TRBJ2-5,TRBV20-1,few,TGCAGTGCTAGACCCGGGACAGGGGTTCCAGAGACCCAGTACTTC,CSARPGTGVPETQYF
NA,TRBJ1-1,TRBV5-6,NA,TGTGCCAGCAGCGTAGACAGAACTGAAGCTTTCTTT,CASSVDRTEAFF
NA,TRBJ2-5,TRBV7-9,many,TGTGCCAGCAGCTTAGCCCAGGGGGGATCGACCCAGTACTTC,CASSLAQGGSTQYF
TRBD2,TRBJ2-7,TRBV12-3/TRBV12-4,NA,TGTGCCAGCAGTTTGGGACTAAAGTTAGTCCACGAGCAGTACTTC,CASSLGLKLVHEQYF
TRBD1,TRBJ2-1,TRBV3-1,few,TGTGCCAGCAGCCCGCCCCTATGGGACAGGGGGTACAATGAGCAGTTCTTC,CASSPPLWDRGYNEQFF
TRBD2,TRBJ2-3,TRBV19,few,TGTGCCAGTAGCGCCGGACTAGCGGCAGATACGCAGTATTTT,CASSAGLAADTQYF
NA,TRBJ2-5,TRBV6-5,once,TGTGCCAGCAGCCCCACTGGCCTCATCTCCCTCCAAGAGACCCAGTACTTC,CASSPTGLISLQETQYF
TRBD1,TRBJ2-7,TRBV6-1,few,TGTGCCGTCACGACCCGGGACAGCCTAAGGTACGAGCAGTACTTC,CAVTTRDSLRYEQYF
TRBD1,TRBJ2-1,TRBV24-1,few,TGTGCCACCAGAGGGACAGGGGACAATGAGCAGTTCTTC,CATRGTGDNEQFF
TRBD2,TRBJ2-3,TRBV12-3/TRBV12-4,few,TGTGCCAGCAGTTGGGGGGGGGGCACAGATACGCAGTATTTT,CASSWGGGTDTQYF
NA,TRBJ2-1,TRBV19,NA,TGTGCCAGTAGTATCGACATTAACAATGAGCAGTTCTTC,CASSIDINNEQFF
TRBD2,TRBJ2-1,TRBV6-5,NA,TGTGCCAGCAGTGACCTAGCGGTCTCCTACAATGAGCAGTTCTTC,CASSDLAVSYNEQFF
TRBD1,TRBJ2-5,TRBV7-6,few,TGTGCCAGCAGCTCGATCCGGGACAGGGCCCAAGAGACCCAGTACTTC,CASSSIRDRAQETQYF
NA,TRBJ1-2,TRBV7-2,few,TGTGCCAGCGGGGTCTATGGCTACACCTTC,CASGVYGYTF
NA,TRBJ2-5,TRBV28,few,TGTGCCAGCAGTTGGCCTAGCGAGGGAGTAGAGACCCAGTACTTC,CASSWPSEGVETQYF
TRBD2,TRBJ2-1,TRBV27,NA,TGTGCCAGCAGTTTAGGGTCTAGCGGGTACAATGAGCAGTTCTTC,CASSLGSSGYNEQFF
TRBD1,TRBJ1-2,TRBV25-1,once,TGTGCCAGCCCGTGGGGGCAGGGGGCGCCGAGCTATGGCTACACCTTC,CASPWGQGAPSYGYTF
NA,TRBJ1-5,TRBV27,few,TGTGCCAGCAGTTTAATGGGCAGGGGCCGTCATCAGCCCCAGCATTTT,CASSLMGRGRHQPQHF
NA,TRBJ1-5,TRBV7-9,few,TGTGCCAGCAGCGAAATATATAGCAATCAGCCCCAGCATTTT,CASSEIYSNQPQHF
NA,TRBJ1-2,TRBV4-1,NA,TGCGCCAGCAGCCAAGAGGGAATAGGACAGATCTATGGCTACACCTTC,CASSQEGIGQIYGYTF
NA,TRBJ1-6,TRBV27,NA,TGTGCCAGCAGTTTAGTAGGGATCAACTCACCCCTCCACTTT,CASSLVGINSPLHF
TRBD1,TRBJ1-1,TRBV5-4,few,TGTGCCAGCAGCTTAACCGGGACAGGACTTTCGAACACTGAAGCTTTCTTT,CASSLTGTGLSNTEAFF